The text below deals with one T cell receptor beta chain. TCRdb used MiXCR to reprocess the PCR reads, holding one entry per CDR3 protein. The repertoire has about 320,000 distinct CDR3 sequences, roughly a quarter of them found once; the top ten carry 0.7% to 0.95%. The source of the sample is a study of molecular identifiers for immune sequencing clone quantification. The receptor comes from a human donor in good health. Some libraries in this study had Jurkat cell RNA spiked in. Sequences were obtained from naive CD8+ T cells from blood, with Jurkat cell RNA spiked in. Subset described: FACS-sorted CD8+CD4-CCR7+CD45RA+ naive T cells.

CDR3 DNA: TGTGCCAGCAGCTTACTTCCACCTGCAACTAATGAAAAACTGTTTTTT. Translated: CASSLLPPATNEKLFF. This chain uses TRBV7-9 with TRBJ1-4; D is unresolved. CDR3 length equals 16 residues. V lost 2 bases and J lost 0, with 10 bases in between. The V gene's germline CDR1 is SEHNR and CDR2 FQNEAQ (reference sequence).